These T cell receptor beta chains were read from a single sample in a study of sequential checkpoint blockade in melanoma. Assay: immunoSEQ multiplex PCR; the TCRdb copy retains only in-frame clones and omits some. The sample has over 10,000 clones; 74% are singletons. The starting material was CD8+ T cells sorted from blood (inferred from file names), obtained from a patient given nivolumab and ipilimumab in sequence. All receptors derive from a human donor with melanoma. Both conserved end residues are part of each CDR3. The D gene is left open where the match is weak. Clone size is stated in some rows and not others, as once, few, many or a class when expanded.

TRBJ1-1 | NA | NA | TRBV29-1 | TGCAGCGTTGATGAGGATACTGAAGCTTTCTTT | CSVDEDTEAFF
TRBJ2-1 | NA | NA | TRBV7-7 | TGTGCTAGCAGCTGGGGTGGGGGCCCCTACAATGAGCAGTTCTTC | CASSWGGGPYNEQFF
TRBJ1-2 | TRBD1 | NA | TRBV4-2 | TGTGCCAGCCGAGGGGAGACAGGGGGTCGGAATGGCTACACCTTC | CASRGETGGRNGYTF
TRBJ1-1 | TRBD1 | NA | TRBV19 | TGTGCCAGTAGCCGCAACCGGGACAGGGGAATGAACACTGAAGCTTTCTTT | CASSRNRDRGMNTEAFF
TRBJ2-1 | TRBD2 | NA | TRBV9 | TGTGCCAGCAGCGTAGAACTAGCGCCCTACAATGAGCAGTTCTTC | CASSVELAPYNEQFF
TRBJ1-1 | NA | NA | TRBV5-5 | TGTGCCAGCAGCTTTAACCAGGTGACCACTGAAGCTTTCTTT | CASSFNQVTTEAFF
TRBJ1-2 | NA | NA | TRBV13 | TGTGCCAGCAGCTTAGGGACGGGATATGGCTACACCTTC | CASSLGTGYGYTF
TRBJ2-2 | NA | NA | TRBV27 | TGTGCCAGCAGTTTTACGGTGGCCGGGGAGCTGTTTTTT | CASSFTVAGELFF
TRBJ2-7 | TRBD2 | NA | TRBV28 | TGTGCCAGCAGTCCACTAGCGGGAGGGCCGAGGCAGTACTTC | CASSPLAGGPRQYF
TRBJ2-1 | NA | NA | TRBV2 | TGTGCCAGCAGTGAAACGGGATCCTACAATGAGCAGTTCTTC | CASSETGSYNEQFF
TRBJ2-7 | TRBD2 | NA | TRBV10-3 | TGTGCCATCAGTGAGAAGGTCGGACTAGCGGCACCCTACGAGCAGTACTTC | CAISEKVGLAAPYEQYF
TRBJ1-2 | NA | NA | TRBV7-9 | TGTGCCAGCAGCTTAGGCGGACAGATATATGGCTACACCTTC | CASSLGGQIYGYTF
TRBJ1-1 | NA | NA | TRBV28 | TGTGCCAGCATAGATCATCTGAACACTGAAGCTTTCTTT | CASIDHLNTEAFF
TRBJ1-2 | TRBD1 | NA | TRBV9 | TGTGCCAGCAGCGTAGTGGGTCTGGGCAGGGGGAAGGATGGCTACACCTTC | CASSVVGLGRGKDGYTF
TRBJ1-2 | TRBD1 | NA | TRBV9 | TGTGCCAGCAGCGCGATCCAGGGGGACTATGGCTACACCTTC | CASSAIQGDYGYTF
TRBJ1-5 | NA | few | TRBV7-9 | TGTGCCAGCAACGAGGACAGCGCCGAGTGGTCCGTTAGTCAGCCCCAGCATTTT | CASNEDSAEWSVSQPQHF